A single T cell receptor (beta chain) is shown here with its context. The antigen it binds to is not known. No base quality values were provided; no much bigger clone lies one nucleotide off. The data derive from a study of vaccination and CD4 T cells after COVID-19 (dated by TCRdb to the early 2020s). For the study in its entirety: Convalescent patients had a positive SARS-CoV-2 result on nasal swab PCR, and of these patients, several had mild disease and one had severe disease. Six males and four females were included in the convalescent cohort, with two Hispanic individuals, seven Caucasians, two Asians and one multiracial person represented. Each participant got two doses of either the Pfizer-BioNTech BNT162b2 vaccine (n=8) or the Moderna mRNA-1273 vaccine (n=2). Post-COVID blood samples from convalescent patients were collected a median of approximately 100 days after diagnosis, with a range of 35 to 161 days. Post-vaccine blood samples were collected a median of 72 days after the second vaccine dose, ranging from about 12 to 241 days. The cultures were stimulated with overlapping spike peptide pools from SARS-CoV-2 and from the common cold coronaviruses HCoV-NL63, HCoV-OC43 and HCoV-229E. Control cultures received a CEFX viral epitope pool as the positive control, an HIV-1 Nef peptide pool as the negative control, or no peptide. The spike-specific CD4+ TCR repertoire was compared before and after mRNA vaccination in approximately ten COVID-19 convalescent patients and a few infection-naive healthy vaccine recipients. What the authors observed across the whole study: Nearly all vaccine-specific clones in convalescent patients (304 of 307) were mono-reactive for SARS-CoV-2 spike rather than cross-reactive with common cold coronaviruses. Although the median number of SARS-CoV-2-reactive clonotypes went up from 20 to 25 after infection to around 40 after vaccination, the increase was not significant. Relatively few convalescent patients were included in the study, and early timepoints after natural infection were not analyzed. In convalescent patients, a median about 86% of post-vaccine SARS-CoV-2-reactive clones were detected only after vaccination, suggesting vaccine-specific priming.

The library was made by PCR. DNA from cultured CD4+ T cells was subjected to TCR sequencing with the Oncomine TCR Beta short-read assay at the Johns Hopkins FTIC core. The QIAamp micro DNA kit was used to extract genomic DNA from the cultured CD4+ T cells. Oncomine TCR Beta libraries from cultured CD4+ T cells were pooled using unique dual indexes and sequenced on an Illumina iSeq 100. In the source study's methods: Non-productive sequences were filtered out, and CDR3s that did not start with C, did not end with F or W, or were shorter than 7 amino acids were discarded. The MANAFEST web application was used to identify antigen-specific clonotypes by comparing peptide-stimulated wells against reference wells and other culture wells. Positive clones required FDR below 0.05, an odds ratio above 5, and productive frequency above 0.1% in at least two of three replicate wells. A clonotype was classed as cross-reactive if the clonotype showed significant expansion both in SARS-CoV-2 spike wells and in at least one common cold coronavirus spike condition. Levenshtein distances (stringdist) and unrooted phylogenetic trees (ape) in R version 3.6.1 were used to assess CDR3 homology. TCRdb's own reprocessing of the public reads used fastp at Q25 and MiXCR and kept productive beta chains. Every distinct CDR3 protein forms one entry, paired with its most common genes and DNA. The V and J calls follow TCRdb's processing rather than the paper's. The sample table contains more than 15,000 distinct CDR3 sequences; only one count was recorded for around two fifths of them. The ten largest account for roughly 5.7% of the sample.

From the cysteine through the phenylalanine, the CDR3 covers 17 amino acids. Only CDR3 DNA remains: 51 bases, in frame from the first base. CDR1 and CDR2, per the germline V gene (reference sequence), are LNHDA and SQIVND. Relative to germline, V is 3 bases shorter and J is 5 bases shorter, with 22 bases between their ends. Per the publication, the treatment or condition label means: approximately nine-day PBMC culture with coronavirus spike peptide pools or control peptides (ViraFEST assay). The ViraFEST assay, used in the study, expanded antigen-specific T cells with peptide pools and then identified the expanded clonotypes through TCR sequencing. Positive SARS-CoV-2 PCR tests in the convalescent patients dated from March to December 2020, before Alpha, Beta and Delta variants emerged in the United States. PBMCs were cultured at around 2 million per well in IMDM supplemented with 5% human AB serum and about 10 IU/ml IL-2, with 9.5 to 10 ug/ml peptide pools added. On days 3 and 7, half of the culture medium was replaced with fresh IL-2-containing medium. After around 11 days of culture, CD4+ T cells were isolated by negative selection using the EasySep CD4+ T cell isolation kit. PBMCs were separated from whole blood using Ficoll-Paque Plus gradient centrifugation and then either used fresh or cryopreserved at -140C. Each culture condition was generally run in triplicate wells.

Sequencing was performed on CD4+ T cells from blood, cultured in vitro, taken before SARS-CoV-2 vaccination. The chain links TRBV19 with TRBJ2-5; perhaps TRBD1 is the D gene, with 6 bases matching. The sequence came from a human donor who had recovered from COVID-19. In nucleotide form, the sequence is TGTGCCAGTAGTATTAGTGGTCATGGACAGCGGTCGGAGACCCAGTACTTC. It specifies CASSISGHGQRSETQYF.